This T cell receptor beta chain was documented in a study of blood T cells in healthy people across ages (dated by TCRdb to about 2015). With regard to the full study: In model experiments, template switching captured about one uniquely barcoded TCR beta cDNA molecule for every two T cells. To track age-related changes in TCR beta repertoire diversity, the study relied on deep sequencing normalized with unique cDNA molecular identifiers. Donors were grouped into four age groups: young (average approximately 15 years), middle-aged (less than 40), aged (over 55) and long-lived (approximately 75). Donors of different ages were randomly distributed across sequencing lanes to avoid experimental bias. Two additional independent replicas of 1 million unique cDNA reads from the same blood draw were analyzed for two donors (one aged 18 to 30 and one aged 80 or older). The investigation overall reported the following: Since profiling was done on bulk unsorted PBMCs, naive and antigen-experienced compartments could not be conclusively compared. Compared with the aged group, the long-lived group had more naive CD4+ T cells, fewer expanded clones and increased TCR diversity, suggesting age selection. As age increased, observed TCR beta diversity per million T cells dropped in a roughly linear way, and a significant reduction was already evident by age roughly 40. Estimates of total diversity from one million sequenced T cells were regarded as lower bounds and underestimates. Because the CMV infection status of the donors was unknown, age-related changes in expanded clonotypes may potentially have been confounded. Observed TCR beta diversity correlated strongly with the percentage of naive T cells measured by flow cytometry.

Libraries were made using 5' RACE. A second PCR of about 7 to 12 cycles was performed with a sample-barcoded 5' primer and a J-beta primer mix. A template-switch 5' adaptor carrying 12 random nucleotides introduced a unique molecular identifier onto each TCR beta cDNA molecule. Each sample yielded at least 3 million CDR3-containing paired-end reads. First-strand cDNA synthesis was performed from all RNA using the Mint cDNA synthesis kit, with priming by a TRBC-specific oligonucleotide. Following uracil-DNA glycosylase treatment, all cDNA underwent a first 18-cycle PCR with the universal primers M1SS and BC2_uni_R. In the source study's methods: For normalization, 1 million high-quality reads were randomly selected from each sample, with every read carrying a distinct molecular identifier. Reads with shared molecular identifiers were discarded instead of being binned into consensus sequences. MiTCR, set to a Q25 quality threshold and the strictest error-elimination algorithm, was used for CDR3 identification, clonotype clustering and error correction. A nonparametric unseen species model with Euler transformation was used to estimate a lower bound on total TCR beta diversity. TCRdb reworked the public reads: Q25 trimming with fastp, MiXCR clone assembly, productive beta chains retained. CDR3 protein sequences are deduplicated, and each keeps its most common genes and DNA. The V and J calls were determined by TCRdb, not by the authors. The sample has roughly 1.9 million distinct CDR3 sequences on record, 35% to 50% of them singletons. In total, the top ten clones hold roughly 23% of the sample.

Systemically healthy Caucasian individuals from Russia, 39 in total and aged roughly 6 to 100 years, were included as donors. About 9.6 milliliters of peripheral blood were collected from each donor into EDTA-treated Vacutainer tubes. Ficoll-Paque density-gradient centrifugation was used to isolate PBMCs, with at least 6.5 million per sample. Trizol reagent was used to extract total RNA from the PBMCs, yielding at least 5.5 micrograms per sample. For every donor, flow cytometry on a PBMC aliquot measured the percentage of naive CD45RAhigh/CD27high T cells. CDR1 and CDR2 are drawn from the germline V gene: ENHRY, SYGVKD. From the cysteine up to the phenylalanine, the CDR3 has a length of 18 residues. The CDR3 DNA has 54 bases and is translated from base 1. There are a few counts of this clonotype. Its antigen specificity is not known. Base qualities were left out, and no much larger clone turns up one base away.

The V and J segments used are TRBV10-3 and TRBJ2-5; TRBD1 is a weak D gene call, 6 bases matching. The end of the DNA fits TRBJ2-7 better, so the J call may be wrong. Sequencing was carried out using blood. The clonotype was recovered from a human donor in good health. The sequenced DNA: TGTGCCATCAGTGGCGACCTCTATGAGACAGGTGGTAGCTACGAGCAGTACTTC. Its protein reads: CAISGDLYETGGSYEQYF.